The present TCR beta chain was sequenced within a study of T cell responses to AZD1222 COVID-19 vaccine. Findings of the study overall: Spike-specific TCR breadth and depth both grew after two AZD1222 doses. Epitopes outside B.1.351 and B.1.1.7 mutated regions reportedly drew nearly half of spike TCRs. Without day 14 samples, only post-peak T cell repertoires were studied.

V lost 2 bases and J 3 bases, leaving 12 bases between the germline ends. Germline lookup yields CDR1 SGHRS and CDR2 YFSETQ. The CDR3 length is 14 residues. Here immunoSEQ multiplex PCR was the method, and the copy in TCRdb shows in-frame clones only, minus some. The sample lists about 100,000 clones, approximately 89% occurring once. Notes on this clone: The antigen is unknown.

This sample comprised peripheral blood, obtained on day 0 of MenACWY control vaccination. This sequence was found in an adult in good health. This rearrangement joins TRBV5-1 to TRBJ2-7; TRBD1 is a possible D gene (7 bases). The DNA of the CDR3 is TGCGCCAGCAGCTTTGCGGGACAGAACTACGAGCAGTACTTC. This encodes CASSFAGQNYEQYF.